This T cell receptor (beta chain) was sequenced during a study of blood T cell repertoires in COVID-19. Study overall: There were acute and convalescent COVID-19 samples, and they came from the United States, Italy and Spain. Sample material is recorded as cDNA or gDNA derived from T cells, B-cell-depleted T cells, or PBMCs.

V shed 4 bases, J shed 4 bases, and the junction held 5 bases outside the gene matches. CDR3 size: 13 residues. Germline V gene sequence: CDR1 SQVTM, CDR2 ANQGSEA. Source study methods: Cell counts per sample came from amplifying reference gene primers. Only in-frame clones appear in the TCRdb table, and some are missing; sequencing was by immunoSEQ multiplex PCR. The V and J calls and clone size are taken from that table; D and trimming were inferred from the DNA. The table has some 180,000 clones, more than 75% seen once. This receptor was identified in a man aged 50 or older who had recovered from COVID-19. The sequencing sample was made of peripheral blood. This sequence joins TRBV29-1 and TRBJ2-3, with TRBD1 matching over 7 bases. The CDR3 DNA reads TGCAGCGTTGTAAGGGGGCAGGCAGATACGCAGTATTTT. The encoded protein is CSVVRGQADTQYF.